The clone carrying this T cell receptor beta chain was recorded at least ten times. What it binds is not known. Time point defined: newly diagnosed GD, antithyroid drugs for less than 3 months. With RNA extracted from PBMCs as input, the TCR library was made. The data belong to a study of regulatory T cells in long-lasting Graves disease. Findings and limits, study-wide: Researchers examined only peripheral blood and not thyroid tissue. Segments TRBV28, TRBJ1-2 and TRBJ2-5 showed preferential usage in persistent disease. Persistent Graves' patients showed less TCR diversity than newly diagnosed ones.

Per the germline V gene, CDR1 is LGHDT and CDR2 is YNNKEL (reference sequence). CDR3 size: 14 residues. Trimming took 4 bases from V and 4 from J, leaving 11 bases between them. Libraries of TCR beta came from iRepertoire HTBI primers plus Arm-PCR of CDR3 regions. The authors' processing: Spanning all samples, the identified segments comprised 60 to 70 TRBV and approximately 14 TRBJ. Each CDR3 protein is one row after TCRdb ran MiXCR on the multiplex PCR reads. These V and J calls derive from TCRdb rather than the authors' analysis. The repertoire holds about 240,000 distinct CDR3 sequences, with over 20% as singletons.

The receptor comes from a female donor with Graves disease. The V call is TRBV3-1, the J call TRBJ2-1, with D possibly matching TRBD2 (5 bases). Sequences were derived from peripheral blood mononuclear cells (PBMCs), sampled at new diagnosis, from a patient treated with antithyroid drugs. CDR3 sequence (DNA): TGTGCCAGCAGCCGGCTGGAGCGGTACAATGAGCAGTTCTTC. This codes for CASSRLERYNEQFF.